This is a list of T cell receptor beta chains from one sample in a study of T cell repertoires in cytomegalovirus infection. No antigens are known for them. TCRdb analysed the reads with MiXCR anew, one entry per CDR3 protein. The repertoire includes a few hundred thousand distinct CDR3 sequences, about 25% of them detected once, and less than 15% sits in the top ten. The source material was cultured PBMCs, sampled from culture after CMV antigen stimulation. Every receptor here comes from a human donor in good health (CMV status not recorded). Some clones in this sample may be carry-over from other donors' samples. The CDR3 runs from the conserved cysteine through the conserved F or W. A D gene is named only where the DNA matches it firmly. Clone size is given for some rows only: seen once, a few or many times, or a class if the clone is expanded.

clone size: -
V gene: TRBV29-1
J gene: TRBJ2-5
D gene: -
CDR3 DNA: TGCAGCGCCTCCACGGGCAGGTCCTCGGGGGAGACCCAGTACTTC
CDR3 protein: CSASTGRSSGETQYF

clone size: -
V gene: TRBV5-4
J gene: TRBJ1-1
D gene: TRBD1
CDR3 DNA: TGTGCCAGCAGCCGGGGACAGACCTACACTGAAGCTTTCTTT
CDR3 protein: CASSRGQTYTEAFF

clone size: -
V gene: TRBV6-2/TRBV6-3
J gene: TRBJ1-1
D gene: -
CDR3 DNA: TGTGCCGGGCAAGGTTCCCTGAACACTGAAGCTTTCTTT
CDR3 protein: CAGQGSLNTEAFF

clone size: -
V gene: TRBV7-2
J gene: TRBJ2-3
D gene: -
CDR3 DNA: TGTGCCAGCAGCACCACGGGGCAAGATACGCAGTATTTT
CDR3 protein: CASSTTGQDTQYF

clone size: many
V gene: TRBV5-1
J gene: TRBJ2-1
D gene: TRBD2
CDR3 DNA: TGCGCCAGCAGCTTGGGAGGACTAGCGGCATACAATGAGCAGTTCTTC
CDR3 protein: CASSLGGLAAYNEQFF

clone size: -
V gene: TRBV7-8
J gene: TRBJ2-1
D gene: -
CDR3 DNA: TGTGCCAGCAGCTTCACGGGAGACAATGAGCAGTTCTTC
CDR3 protein: CASSFTGDNEQFF

clone size: few
V gene: TRBV11-3
J gene: TRBJ2-5
D gene: -
CDR3 DNA: TGTGCCAGCACCGCGACGAGTAGTGAGACCCAGTACTTC
CDR3 protein: CASTATSSETQYF

clone size: many
V gene: TRBV19
J gene: TRBJ1-1
D gene: -
CDR3 DNA: TGTGCCAGTAGTACGGAGTACAACACTGAAGCTTTCTTT
CDR3 protein: CASSTEYNTEAFF

clone size: -
V gene: TRBV15
J gene: TRBJ1-2
D gene: -
CDR3 DNA: TGTGCCACCAGCGGTGGACTTCAGGCTGGCTACACCTTC
CDR3 protein: CATSGGLQAGYTF

clone size: -
V gene: TRBV2
J gene: TRBJ1-1
D gene: -
CDR3 DNA: TGTGCCAGCAGTGAGGGGGGGAGAGCTTTCTTT
CDR3 protein: CASSEGGRAFF

clone size: -
V gene: TRBV20-1
J gene: TRBJ2-1
D gene: -
CDR3 DNA: TGCAGTGCTGCGGGCCTCCTTGTGGATGAGCAGTTCTTC
CDR3 protein: CSAAGLLVDEQFF

clone size: -
V gene: TRBV12-3/TRBV12-4
J gene: TRBJ1-2
D gene: TRBD1
CDR3 DNA: TGTGCCAGCAGTTCGAGACAGGGTCGTGGCTACACCTTC
CDR3 protein: CASSSRQGRGYTF

clone size: -
V gene: TRBV20-1
J gene: TRBJ2-3
D gene: TRBD2
CDR3 DNA: TGCAGTGCTAGTAGCGGGAGCAGCACAGATACGCAGTATTTT
CDR3 protein: CSASSGSSTDTQYF

clone size: -
V gene: TRBV20-1
J gene: TRBJ1-4
D gene: -
CDR3 DNA: TGCAGTGGGGTAGACATTGACGGTGAAAAACTGTTTTTT
CDR3 protein: CSGVDIDGEKLFF

clone size: many
V gene: TRBV12-3/TRBV12-4
J gene: TRBJ1-5
D gene: TRBD1
CDR3 DNA: TGTGCCAGCAGTGACAGGGGCAATCAGCCCCAGCATTTT
CDR3 protein: CASSDRGNQPQHF

clone size: many
V gene: TRBV7-8
J gene: TRBJ1-6
D gene: -
CDR3 DNA: TGTGCCAGCAGGCTGACAGCATATAATTCACCCCTCCACTTT
CDR3 protein: CASRLTAYNSPLHF

clone size: many
V gene: TRBV7-2
J gene: TRBJ2-3
D gene: -
CDR3 DNA: TGTGCCAGCAGCTTAGAGGCGCGAGATACGCAGTATTTT
CDR3 protein: CASSLEARDTQYF

clone size: -
V gene: TRBV9
J gene: TRBJ2-7
D gene: -
CDR3 DNA: TGTGCCAGCAGCGTAGAGGGGGGCGCAGATATCTACGAGCAGTACTTC
CDR3 protein: CASSVEGGADIYEQYF

clone size: -
V gene: TRBV7-2
J gene: TRBJ2-1
D gene: TRBD2
CDR3 DNA: TGTGCCAGCAGCTTAGCTCCTAGCGGGCGCCTCAATGAGCAGTTCTTC
CDR3 protein: CASSLAPSGRLNEQFF

clone size: -
V gene: TRBV12-3/TRBV12-4
J gene: TRBJ2-7
D gene: -
CDR3 DNA: TGTGCCAGCAGTTTAACCGGTCCGGACGAGCAGTACTTC
CDR3 protein: CASSLTGPDEQYF

clone size: -
V gene: TRBV27
J gene: TRBJ1-1
D gene: -
CDR3 DNA: TGTGCCAGCCGTCTTTTGAGACAACACACTGAAGCTTTCTTT
CDR3 protein: CASRLLRQHTEAFF

clone size: -
V gene: TRBV29-1
J gene: TRBJ1-4
D gene: TRBD1
CDR3 DNA: TGCAGCGTTGTTCCCCAGGCGGCCGGGACAGGGATGGAAAAACTGTTTTTT
CDR3 protein: CSVVPQAAGTGMEKLFF

clone size: once
V gene: TRBV6-1
J gene: TRBJ2-5
D gene: -
CDR3 DNA: TGTGCCAGCAGCCAGCCCCCGAACCAAGAGACCCAGTACTTC
CDR3 protein: CASSQPPNQETQYF

clone size: many
V gene: TRBV27
J gene: TRBJ2-3
D gene: TRBD2
CDR3 DNA: TGTGCCAGCAGTCTGAGACTAGCGGGAGGCGTAGGGACAGATACGCAGTATTTT
CDR3 protein: CASSLRLAGGVGTDTQYF

clone size: -
V gene: TRBV20-1
J gene: TRBJ2-5
D gene: -
CDR3 DNA: TGCAGTCCTGCAGGAGGCGGGCGGACGGAGACCCAGTACTTC
CDR3 protein: CSPAGGGRTETQYF

clone size: -
V gene: TRBV6-2/TRBV6-3
J gene: TRBJ1-2
D gene: -
CDR3 DNA: TGTGCCAGCACCCCGGGCAGTATCTATGGCTACACCTTC
CDR3 protein: CASTPGSIYGYTF